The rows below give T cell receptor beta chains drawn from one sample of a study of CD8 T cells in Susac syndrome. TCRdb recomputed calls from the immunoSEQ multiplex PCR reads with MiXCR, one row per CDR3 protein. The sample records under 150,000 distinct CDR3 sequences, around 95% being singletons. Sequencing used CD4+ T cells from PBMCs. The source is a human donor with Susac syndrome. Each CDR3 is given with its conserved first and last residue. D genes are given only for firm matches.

CDR3 DNA: TGCAGTGCTAGAGCCCTAGGGCGTACAGGGGGAGGGAGTAGCAATCAGCCCCAGCATTTT; CDR3 protein: CSARALGRTGGGSSNQPQHF; J gene: TRBJ1-5; V gene: TRBV20-1; D gene: TRBD1
CDR3 DNA: TGTGCCAGCTCACCTAAGACAGGAACACAAGCTTTCTTT; CDR3 protein: CASSPKTGTQAFF; J gene: TRBJ1-1; V gene: TRBV18; D gene: .
CDR3 DNA: TGTGCCAGTAGGGAAGGGAGCGGGTATAATTCACCCCTCCACTTT; CDR3 protein: CASREGSGYNSPLHF; J gene: TRBJ1-6; V gene: TRBV19; D gene: .
CDR3 DNA: TGTGCCAGCAGAGGGACAGAAGTGGAGGAGCAGTACTTC; CDR3 protein: CASRGTEVEEQYF; J gene: TRBJ2-7; V gene: TRBV2; D gene: TRBD1
CDR3 DNA: TGTGCCAGCACCCAGACCGGAACTAATGAAAAACTGTTTTTT; CDR3 protein: CASTQTGTNEKLFF; J gene: TRBJ1-4; V gene: TRBV12-3/TRBV12-4; D gene: .
CDR3 DNA: TGTGCCAGCAGTACCGGGACGGCCGCAGATACGCAGTATTTT; CDR3 protein: CASSTGTAADTQYF; J gene: TRBJ2-3; V gene: TRBV6-6; D gene: .
CDR3 DNA: TGCGCCAGCAGCCAGAGGACAGGGTCCGGGGAGCTGTTTTTT; CDR3 protein: CASSQRTGSGELFF; J gene: TRBJ2-2; V gene: TRBV5-1; D gene: TRBD1
CDR3 DNA: TGTGCCAGCAGCCCCTCCCTTGGGTTCTACGAGCAGTACTTC; CDR3 protein: CASSPSLGFYEQYF; J gene: TRBJ2-7; V gene: TRBV9; D gene: .
CDR3 DNA: TGTGCCAGCAGTTTAGGCGGGACCTCTGGCTACACCTTC; CDR3 protein: CASSLGGTSGYTF; J gene: TRBJ1-2; V gene: TRBV12-3/TRBV12-4; D gene: .
CDR3 DNA: TGCGCCAGCACCCCAGGGGGGCTAGCTTCTGGCACAGATACGCAGTATTTT; CDR3 protein: CASTPGGLASGTDTQYF; J gene: TRBJ2-3; V gene: TRBV4-1; D gene: .
CDR3 DNA: TGTGCCAGCAGTCTACAGGGGGGGATCGGGGAGCTGTTTTTT; CDR3 protein: CASSLQGGIGELFF; J gene: TRBJ2-2; V gene: TRBV6-5; D gene: .
CDR3 DNA: TGTGCCAGCTCACAAAAAGGACTAGCGGTGCTCAATGAGCAGTTCTTC; CDR3 protein: CASSQKGLAVLNEQFF; J gene: TRBJ2-1; V gene: TRBV18; D gene: TRBD2
CDR3 DNA: TGTGCCAGCAGCAAATACGGACGGGTCATGGATGAGCAGTTCTTC; CDR3 protein: CASSKYGRVMDEQFF; J gene: TRBJ2-1; V gene: TRBV21-1; D gene: .
CDR3 DNA: TGTGCCAGCAGTCCGAGACAGGAGTACACTGAAGCTTTCTTT; CDR3 protein: CASSPRQEYTEAFF; J gene: TRBJ1-1; V gene: TRBV27; D gene: .
CDR3 DNA: TGTGCCAGCAGAGGGGACCTCGGCATAAAAGGGTGGGACCACGAGCAGTACTTC; CDR3 protein: CASRGDLGIKGWDHEQYF; J gene: TRBJ2-7; V gene: TRBV28; D gene: .
CDR3 DNA: TGTGCCAGCAGTTTATCCGGACAGGAAGCTTTCTTT; CDR3 protein: CASSLSGQEAFF; J gene: TRBJ1-1; V gene: TRBV12-3/TRBV12-4; D gene: .
CDR3 DNA: TGCAGCGTTGACCGAGACTATGGCTACACCTTC; CDR3 protein: CSVDRDYGYTF; J gene: TRBJ1-2; V gene: TRBV29-1; D gene: .
CDR3 DNA: TGCAGTGCTAGAAATATGGGGAGCTCCTACAATGAGCAGTTCTTC; CDR3 protein: CSARNMGSSYNEQFF; J gene: TRBJ2-1; V gene: TRBV20-1; D gene: .
CDR3 DNA: TGTGCCAGCAGCCCATGGACATCCAATGAGCAGTTCTTC; CDR3 protein: CASSPWTSNEQFF; J gene: TRBJ2-1; V gene: TRBV5-4; D gene: .
CDR3 DNA: TGTGCCAGCCGGCCTAGCGGGAGCTACACTGGCGAGCAGTACTTC; CDR3 protein: CASRPSGSYTGEQYF; J gene: TRBJ2-7; V gene: TRBV14; D gene: TRBD2
CDR3 DNA: TGTGCCACTCGAGGGGCGGGTGGCCAAGAGACCCAGTACTTC; CDR3 protein: CATRGAGGQETQYF; J gene: TRBJ2-5; V gene: TRBV28; D gene: .
CDR3 DNA: TGCGCCAGCAGCCGGGCTGGGGGCATGGACATTCAGTACTTC; CDR3 protein: CASSRAGGMDIQYF; J gene: TRBJ2-4; V gene: TRBV5-1; D gene: .
CDR3 DNA: TGTGCCAGCAGCCGCCTAGACAGGGGAGGAACCGGGGAGCTGTTTTTT; CDR3 protein: CASSRLDRGGTGELFF; J gene: TRBJ2-2; V gene: TRBV11-2; D gene: TRBD1
CDR3 DNA: TGTGCCGCGACTAGCACCCCGAACAATGAGCAGTTCTTC; CDR3 protein: CAATSTPNNEQFF; J gene: TRBJ2-1; V gene: TRBV28; D gene: TRBD2
CDR3 DNA: TGTGCCAGCAGTTCGGGACTAGCAGCGTTCTTC; CDR3 protein: CASSSGLAAFF; J gene: TRBJ2-1; V gene: TRBV28; D gene: TRBD2
CDR3 DNA: TGCAGTGCTAGACCAGGGGAAGGCGGCTACACCTTC; CDR3 protein: CSARPGEGGYTF; J gene: TRBJ1-2; V gene: TRBV20-1; D gene: .
CDR3 DNA: TGTGCCAGCAGCTCACCTACAGGGGACGAAGCTTTCTTT; CDR3 protein: CASSSPTGDEAFF; J gene: TRBJ1-1; V gene: TRBV4-2; D gene: TRBD1
CDR3 DNA: TGTGCCAGCAGCCAAATGGGGCCTGGGAACATTCAGTACTTC; CDR3 protein: CASSQMGPGNIQYF; J gene: TRBJ2-4; V gene: TRBV3-1; D gene: .